The clone carrying this T cell receptor beta chain was counted a single time. The repertoire was sequenced with immunoSEQ multiplex PCR; TCRdb's copy has only in-frame clones and lacks some. Here the sample spans some 70,000 clones, approximately 86% being singletons. Trimming removed 7 bases from V and 6 bases from J, with 13 bases in between. The V gene's germline CDR1 is MDHEN and CDR2 SYDVKM. The CDR3 is 13 amino acids. These data belong to a study of cytomegalovirus exposure and HLA in healthy donors. This chain joins TRBV28 and TRBJ1-5; D possibly corresponds to TRBD1 (5 bases). The clonotype was recovered from a man aged 25 to 40 in good health and CMV-seronegative. The specimen sequenced was PBMCs. CDR3 sequence reads: CASTDAGVQPQHF. The CDR3 coding sequence is TGTGCCAGCACCGACGCGGGGGTTCAGCCCCAGCATTTT.